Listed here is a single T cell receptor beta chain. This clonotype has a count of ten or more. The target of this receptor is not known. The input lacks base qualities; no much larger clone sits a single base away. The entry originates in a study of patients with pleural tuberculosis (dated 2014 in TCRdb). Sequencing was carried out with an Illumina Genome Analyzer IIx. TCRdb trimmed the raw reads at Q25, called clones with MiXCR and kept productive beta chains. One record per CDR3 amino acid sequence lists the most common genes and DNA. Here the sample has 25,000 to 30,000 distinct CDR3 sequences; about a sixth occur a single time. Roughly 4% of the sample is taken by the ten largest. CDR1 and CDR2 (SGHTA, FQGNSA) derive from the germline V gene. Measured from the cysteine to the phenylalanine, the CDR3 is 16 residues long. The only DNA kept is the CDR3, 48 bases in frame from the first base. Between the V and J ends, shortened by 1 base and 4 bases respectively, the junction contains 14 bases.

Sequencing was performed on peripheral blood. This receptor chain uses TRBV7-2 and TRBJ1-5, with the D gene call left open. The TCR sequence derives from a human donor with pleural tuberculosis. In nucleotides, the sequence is TGTGCCAGCAGCTTAGGATGGTTGGGTACGAATCAGCCCCAGCATTTT. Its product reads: CASSLGWLGTNQPQHF.